This TCR beta chain was profiled in a study of cytomegalovirus exposure and HLA in healthy donors. The PCR was carried out with 60 Vbeta primers and 13 Jbeta primers. Some clones are missing from TCRdb's copy, which holds only in-frame ones; the method was immunoSEQ multiplex PCR. Here the sample table reports tens of thousands of clones. Germline values: CDR1 LNHDA, CDR2 SQIVND (reference sequence). This CDR3 has 15 residues. V lost 5 bases and J lost 7; bases outside the gene matches: 9. This sequence was found in a man aged 30 to 39 in good health and CMV-seropositive. The chain recombines TRBV19 with TRBJ2-2, with 8 bases aligning to TRBD1. Sample: PBMCs. CDR3 DNA: TGTGCCAGTAGTGACGGACAGGGCTCGGTCGGGGAGCTGTTTTTT. Its translation is CASSDGQGSVGELFF. The full variable domain, rest sourced from reference TRBV19 and TRBJ2-2, is DGGITQSPKYLFRKEGQNVTLSCEQNLNHDAMYWYRQDPGQGLRLIYYSQIVNDFQKGDIAEGYSVSREKKESFPLTVTSAQKNPTAFYLCASSDGQGSVGELFFGEGSRLTVL.